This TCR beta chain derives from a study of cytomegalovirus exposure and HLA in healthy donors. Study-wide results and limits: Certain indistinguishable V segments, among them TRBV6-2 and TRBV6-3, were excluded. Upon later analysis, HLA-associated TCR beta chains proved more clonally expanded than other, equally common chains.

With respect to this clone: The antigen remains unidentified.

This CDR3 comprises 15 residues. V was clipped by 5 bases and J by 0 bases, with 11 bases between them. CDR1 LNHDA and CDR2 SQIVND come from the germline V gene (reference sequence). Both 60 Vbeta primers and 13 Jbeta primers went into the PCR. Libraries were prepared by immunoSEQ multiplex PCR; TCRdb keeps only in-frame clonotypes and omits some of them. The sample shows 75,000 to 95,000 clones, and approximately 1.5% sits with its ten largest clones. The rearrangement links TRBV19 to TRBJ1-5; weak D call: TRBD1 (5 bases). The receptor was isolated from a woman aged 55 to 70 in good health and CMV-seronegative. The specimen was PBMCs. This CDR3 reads CASSFDSSSNQPQHF. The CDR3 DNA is TGTGCCAGTAGTTTTGACAGCTCTAGCAATCAGCCCCAGCATTTT.